This T cell receptor beta chain was identified in a study of blood T cells in healthy people across ages. About the study: Template switching retrieved approximately one barcoded beta molecule for each two T cells.

Through a sample-barcoded 5' primer and a J-beta primer mix, a second PCR was run for roughly 7 to 12 cycles. Each CDR3 protein is one row after TCRdb ran MiXCR on the 5' RACE reads. The profile covers about 510,000 distinct CDR3 sequences, with roughly a quarter appearing a single time and 3% to 4.5% taken by the ten largest. At least ten counts were recorded for this clonotype. Another study also made use of these data, one on T cells of mothers and their children. That source notes: Each mother gave over 10 million TCR beta CDR3 reads; each child, about 3 million. Unrelated pairs and related pairs have their TCR recombination output shaped similarly by thymic selection.

This receptor was taken from a boy aged 2-15 years in good health. The source material was blood.

CDR3 in DNA: TGTGCCAGCAGCTTGTGGAGGGAGACCCAGTACTTC. This gives the protein CASSLWRETQYF. This chain joins TRBV5-6 and TRBJ2-5, with D perhaps matching TRBD2 (5 bases). Germline CDR1 is SGHDT and CDR2 is YYEEEE. CDR3 length: 12 residues. Trimming took off 1 base at V and 5 bases at J, with 6 bases between the two ends.